This T cell receptor beta chain emerged from a study of beta chain features in type 1 diabetes. Study overall: The examined sorted cells totaled 110 million or so across samples.

The authors reverse transcribed all of the isolated RNA, so sequencing captured expressed TCRB transcripts. Here immunoSEQ multiplex PCR was the method, and the copy in TCRdb shows in-frame clones only, minus some. The profile shows approximately 150,000 clones, over 8% of them singletons. This clone has just a few counts. This CDR3 has 13 residues. The TCR was taken from a woman between 40 and 55 years old in good health. Sequencing was carried out using central memory CD4+ T cells from blood. The chain carries TRBV21-1 and TRBJ2-7; the table's D call of TRBD2 was not tested on the DNA. TRBV21-1 is given as a pseudogene. In DNA form, the CDR3 reads TGTGCCAGCAGCGGCGGGGGCCGCTACGAGCAGTACTTC. Its protein product is CASSGGGRYEQYF.